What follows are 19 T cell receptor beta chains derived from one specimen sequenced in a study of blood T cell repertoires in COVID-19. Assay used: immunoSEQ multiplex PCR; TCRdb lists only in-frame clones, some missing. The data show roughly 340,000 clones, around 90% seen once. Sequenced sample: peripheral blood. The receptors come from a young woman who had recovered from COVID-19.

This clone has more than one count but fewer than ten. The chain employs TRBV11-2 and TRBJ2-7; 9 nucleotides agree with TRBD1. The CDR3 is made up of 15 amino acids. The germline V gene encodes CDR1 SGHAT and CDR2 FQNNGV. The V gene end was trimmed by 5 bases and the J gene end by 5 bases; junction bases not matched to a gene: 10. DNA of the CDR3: TGTGCCAGCAGCAAAACCGGGACAGGGTTAGACGAGCAGTACGTC. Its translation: CASSKTGTGLDEQYV.

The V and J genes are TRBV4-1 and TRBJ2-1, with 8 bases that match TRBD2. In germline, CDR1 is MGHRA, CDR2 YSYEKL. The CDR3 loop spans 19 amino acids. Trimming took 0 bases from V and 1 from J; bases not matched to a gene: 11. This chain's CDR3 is CASSQEGGGRASSYNEQFF. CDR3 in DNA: TGCGCCAGCAGCCAAGAAGGCGGGGGGAGGGCCAGTTCCTACAATGAGCAGTTCTTC.

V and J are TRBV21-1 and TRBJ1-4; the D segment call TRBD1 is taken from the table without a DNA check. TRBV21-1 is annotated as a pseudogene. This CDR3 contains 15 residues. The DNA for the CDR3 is TGTGCCAGCAGGTATATCTACAGGGGTCGTGAAAAACTGTTTTTT. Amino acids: CASRYIYRGREKLFF.

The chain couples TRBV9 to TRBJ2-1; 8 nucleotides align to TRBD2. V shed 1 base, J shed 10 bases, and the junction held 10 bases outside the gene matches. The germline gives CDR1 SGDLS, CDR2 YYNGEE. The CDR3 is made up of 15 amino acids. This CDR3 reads CASSVTGRAGLEQFF. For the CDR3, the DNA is TGTGCCAGCAGCGTAACCGGGAGGGCCGGGTTAGAGCAGTTCTTC.

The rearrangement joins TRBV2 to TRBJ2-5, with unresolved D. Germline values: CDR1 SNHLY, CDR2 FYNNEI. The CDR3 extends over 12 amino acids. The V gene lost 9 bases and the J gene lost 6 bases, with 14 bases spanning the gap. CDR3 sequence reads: CASVPLGKTQYF. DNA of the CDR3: TGTGCCAGTGTCCCGTTGGGCAAGACCCAGTACTTC.

The CDR3 DNA is TGTGCCAGCAGTGAGGCACAGGTCAGAGGCTACACCTTC. Translating it yields CASSEAQVRGYTF. This chain links TRBV2 with TRBJ1-2; the D gene is possibly TRBD1 (5 bases). Germline V lookup: CDR1 SNHLY, CDR2 FYNNEI. V was shortened by 3 bases and J by 8 bases, with 13 bases between the two germline ends. CDR3 length: 13 amino acids.

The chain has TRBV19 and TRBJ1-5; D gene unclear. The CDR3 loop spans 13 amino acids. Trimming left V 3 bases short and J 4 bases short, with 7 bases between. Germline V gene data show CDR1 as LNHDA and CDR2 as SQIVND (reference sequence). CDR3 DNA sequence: TGTGCCAGTAGTATCGCGGATAATCAGCCCCAGCATTTT. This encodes CASSIADNQPQHF.

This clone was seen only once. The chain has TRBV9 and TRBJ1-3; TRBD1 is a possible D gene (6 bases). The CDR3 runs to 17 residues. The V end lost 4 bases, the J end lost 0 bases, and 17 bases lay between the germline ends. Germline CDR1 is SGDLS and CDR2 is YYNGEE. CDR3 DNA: TGTGCCAGCAGCTACGGACAGCTGATGCGCTCTGGAAACACCATATATTTT. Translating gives CASSYGQLMRSGNTIYF. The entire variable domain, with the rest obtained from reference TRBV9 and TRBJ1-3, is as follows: DSGVTQTPKHLITATGQRVTLRCSPRSGDLSVYWYQQSLDQGLQFLIQYYNGEERAKGNILERFSAQQFPDLHSELNLSSLELGDSALYFCASSYGQLMRSGNTIYFGEGSWLTVV.

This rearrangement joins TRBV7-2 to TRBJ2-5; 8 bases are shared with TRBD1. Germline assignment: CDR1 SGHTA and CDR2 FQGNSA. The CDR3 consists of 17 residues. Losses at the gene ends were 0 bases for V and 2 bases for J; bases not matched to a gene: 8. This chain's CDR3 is CASSLAASWTGQETQYF. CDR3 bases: TGTGCCAGCAGCTTAGCTGCTAGCTGGACAGGGCAAGAGACCCAGTACTTC.

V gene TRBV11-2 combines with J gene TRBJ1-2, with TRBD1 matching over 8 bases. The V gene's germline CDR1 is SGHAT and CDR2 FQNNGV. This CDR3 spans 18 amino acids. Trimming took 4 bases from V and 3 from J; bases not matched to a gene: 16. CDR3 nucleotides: TGTGCCAGCAGCTCCACCGGGACAGGCCATCGGGTTGACTATGGCTACACCTTC. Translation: CASSSTGTGHRVDYGYTF.

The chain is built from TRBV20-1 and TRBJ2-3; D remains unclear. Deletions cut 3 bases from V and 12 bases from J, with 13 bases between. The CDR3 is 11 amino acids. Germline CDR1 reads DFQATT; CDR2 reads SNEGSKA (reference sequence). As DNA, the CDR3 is TGCAGTGCTAGTTCCACCGCCACACAGTATTTT. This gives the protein CSASSTATQYF.

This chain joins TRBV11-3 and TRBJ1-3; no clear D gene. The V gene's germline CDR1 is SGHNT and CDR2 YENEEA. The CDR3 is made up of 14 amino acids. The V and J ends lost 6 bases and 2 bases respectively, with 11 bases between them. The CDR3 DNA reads TGTGCCAGCAGAAACACAGCTGCTGGAAACACCATATATTTT. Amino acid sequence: CASRNTAAGNTIYF.

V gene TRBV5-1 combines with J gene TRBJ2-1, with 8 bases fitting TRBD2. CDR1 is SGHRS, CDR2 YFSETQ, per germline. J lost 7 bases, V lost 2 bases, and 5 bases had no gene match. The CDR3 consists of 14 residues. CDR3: CASSLLAEGNEQFF. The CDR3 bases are TGCGCCAGCAGCTTACTAGCGGAGGGGAATGAGCAGTTCTTC.

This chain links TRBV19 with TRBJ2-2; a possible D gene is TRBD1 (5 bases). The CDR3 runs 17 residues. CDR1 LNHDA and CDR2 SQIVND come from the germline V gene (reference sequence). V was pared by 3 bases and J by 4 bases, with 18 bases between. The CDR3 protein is CASSIRHLGPVTGELFF. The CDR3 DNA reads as TGTGCCAGTAGTATTCGCCATCTGGGGCCGGTCACCGGGGAGCTGTTTTTT.

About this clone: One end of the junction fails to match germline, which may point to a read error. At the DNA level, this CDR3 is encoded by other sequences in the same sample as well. The CDR3 DNA reads as TGTGCCAGCAGTTACGCGGGAGTAGCAAGGAATGAACAGTTCTTC. This encodes CASSYAGVARNEQFF. The chain employs TRBV6-5 and TRBJ2-1, with 7 bases fitting TRBD2. The germline V gene has CDR1 MNHEY and CDR2 SVGAGI. There are 15 residues in the CDR3.

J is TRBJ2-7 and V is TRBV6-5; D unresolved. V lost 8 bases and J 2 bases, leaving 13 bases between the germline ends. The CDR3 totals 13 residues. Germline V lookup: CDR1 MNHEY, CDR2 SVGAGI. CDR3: CASGKTGTYEQYV. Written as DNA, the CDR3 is TGTGCCAGCGGAAAGACTGGTACCTACGAGCAGTACGTC.

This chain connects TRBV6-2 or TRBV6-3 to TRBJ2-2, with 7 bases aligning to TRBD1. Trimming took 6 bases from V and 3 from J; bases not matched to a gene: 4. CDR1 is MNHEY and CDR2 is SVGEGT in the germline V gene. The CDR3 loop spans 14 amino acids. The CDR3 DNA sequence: TGTGCCAGCAGCCGGGGACAGTACACCGGGGAGCTGTTTTTT. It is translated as CASSRGQYTGELFF.

CDR3 nucleotide sequence: TGTGCCAGCAGCTTGGAGCCCAACACCGGGGAGCTGTTTTTT. Translated: CASSLEPNTGELFF. The J gene is TRBJ2-2, the V gene TRBV5-4, with D uncertain. Trimming stripped 0 bases from V and 2 bases from J, with 5 bases between. This CDR3 comprises 14 residues. Germline V gives CDR1 SGHNT, CDR2 YYREEE (reference sequence).

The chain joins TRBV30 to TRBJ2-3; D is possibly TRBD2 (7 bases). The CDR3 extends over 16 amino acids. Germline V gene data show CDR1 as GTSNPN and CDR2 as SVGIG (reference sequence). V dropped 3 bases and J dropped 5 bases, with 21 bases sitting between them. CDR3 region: CAWSRPPGEGRDTQYF. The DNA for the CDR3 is TGTGCCTGGAGCCGACCGCCAGGGGAGGGCCGAGATACGCAGTATTTT.